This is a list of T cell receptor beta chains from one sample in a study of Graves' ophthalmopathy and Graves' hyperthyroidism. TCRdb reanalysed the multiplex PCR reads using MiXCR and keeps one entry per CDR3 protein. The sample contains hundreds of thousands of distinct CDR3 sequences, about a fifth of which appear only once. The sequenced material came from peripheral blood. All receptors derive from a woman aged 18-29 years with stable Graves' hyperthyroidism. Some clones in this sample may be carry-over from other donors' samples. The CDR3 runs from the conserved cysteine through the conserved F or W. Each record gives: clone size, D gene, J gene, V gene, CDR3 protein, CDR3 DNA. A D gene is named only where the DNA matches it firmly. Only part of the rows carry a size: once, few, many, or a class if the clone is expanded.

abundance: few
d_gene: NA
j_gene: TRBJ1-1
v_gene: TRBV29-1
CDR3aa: CSVDGGGITEAFF
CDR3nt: TGCAGCGTTGACGGCGGGGGTATCACTGAAGCTTTCTTT

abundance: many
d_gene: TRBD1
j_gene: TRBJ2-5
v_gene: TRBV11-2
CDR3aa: CASSLGGQGVGTQYF
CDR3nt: TGTGCCAGCAGCTTAGGAGGACAGGGTGTCGGGACCCAGTACTTC

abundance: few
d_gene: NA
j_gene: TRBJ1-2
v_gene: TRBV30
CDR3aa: CASYKWTVYGYTF
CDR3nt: TGTGCCTCCTACAAATGGACAGTTTATGGCTACACCTTC

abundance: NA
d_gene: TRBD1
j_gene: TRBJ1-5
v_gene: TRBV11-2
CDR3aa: CASSLVLGQIVNQPQHF
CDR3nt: TGTGCCAGCAGCTTAGTCTTGGGACAGATCGTCAATCAGCCCCAGCATTTT

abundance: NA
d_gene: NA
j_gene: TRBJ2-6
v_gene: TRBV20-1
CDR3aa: CSARGRGLGANVLTF
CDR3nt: TGCAGTGCTAGAGGTCGGGGGCTTGGGGCCAACGTCCTGACTTTC

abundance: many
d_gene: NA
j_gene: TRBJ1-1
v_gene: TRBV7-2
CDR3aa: CASTPWSANTEAFF
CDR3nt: TGTGCCAGCACCCCTTGGTCGGCTAACACTGAAGCTTTCTTT

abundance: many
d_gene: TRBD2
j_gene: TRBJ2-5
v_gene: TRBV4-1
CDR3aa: CASSQEGVVAGGQETQYF
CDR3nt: TGCGCCAGCAGCCAAGAGGGAGTAGTAGCGGGGGGCCAAGAGACCCAGTACTTC

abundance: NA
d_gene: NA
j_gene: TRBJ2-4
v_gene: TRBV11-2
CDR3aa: CASSLSGLIKNIKYF
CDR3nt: TGTGCCAGCAGCTTATCGGGACTTATAAAAAACATTAAGTACTTC

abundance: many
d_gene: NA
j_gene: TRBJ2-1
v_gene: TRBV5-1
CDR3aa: CASRQDNNEQFF
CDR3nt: TGCGCCAGCAGACAGGACAACAATGAGCAGTTCTTC

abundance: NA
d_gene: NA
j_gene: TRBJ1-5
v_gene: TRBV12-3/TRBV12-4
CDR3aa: CASKDRLGNQPQHF
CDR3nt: TGTGCCAGCAAAGATAGGCTAGGTAATCAGCCCCAGCATTTT

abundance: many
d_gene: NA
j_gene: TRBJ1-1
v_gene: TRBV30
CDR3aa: CAWSVSIWQAEAFF
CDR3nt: TGTGCCTGGAGTGTATCCATCTGGCAGGCTGAAGCTTTCTTT

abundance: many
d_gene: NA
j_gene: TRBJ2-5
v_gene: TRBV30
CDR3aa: CAWSPPGTQYF
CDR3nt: TGTGCCTGGAGTCCCCCGGGGACCCAGTACTTC

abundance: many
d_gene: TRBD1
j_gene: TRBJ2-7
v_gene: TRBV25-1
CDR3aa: CASSEPRQGGGYYEQYF
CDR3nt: TGTGCCAGCAGTGAACCCCGACAGGGTGGGGGCTACTACGAGCAGTACTTC

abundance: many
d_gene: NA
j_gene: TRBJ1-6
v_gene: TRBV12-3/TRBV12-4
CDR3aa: CASRPRGALSPLHF
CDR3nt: TGTGCCAGCAGACCTCGGGGGGCATTATCACCCCTCCACTTT

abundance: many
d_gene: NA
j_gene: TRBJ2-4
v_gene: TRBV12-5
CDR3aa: CASGLVRYHRDSLCLAKNIQYF
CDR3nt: TGTGCTAGTGGTTTGGTCCGTTATCACCGGGACTCCCTTTGTCTGGCCAAAAACATTCAGTACTTC

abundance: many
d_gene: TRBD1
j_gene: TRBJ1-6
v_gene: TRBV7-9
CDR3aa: CASSPGQGNTPLHF
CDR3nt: TGTGCCAGCAGCCCCGGACAGGGTAATACACCCCTCCACTTT

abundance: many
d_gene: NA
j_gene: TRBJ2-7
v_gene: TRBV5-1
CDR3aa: CASQPNGDSYEQYF
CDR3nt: TGCGCCAGTCAGCCAAACGGGGACTCCTACGAGCAGTACTTC

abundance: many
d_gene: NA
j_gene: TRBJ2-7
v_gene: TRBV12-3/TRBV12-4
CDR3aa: CASSFRSYEQYF
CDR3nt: TGTGCCAGCAGTTTTCGAAGCTACGAGCAGTACTTC

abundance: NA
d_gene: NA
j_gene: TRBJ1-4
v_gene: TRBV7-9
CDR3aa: CASSREANEKLFF
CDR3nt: TGTGCCAGCAGCAGAGAGGCTAATGAAAAACTGTTTTTT

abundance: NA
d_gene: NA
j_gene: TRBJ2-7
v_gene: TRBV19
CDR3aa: CASSIEGRTPYEQYF
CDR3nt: TGTGCCAGTAGTATCGAGGGACGTACGCCCTACGAGCAGTACTTC

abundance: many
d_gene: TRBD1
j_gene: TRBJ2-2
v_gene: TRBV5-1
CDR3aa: CASSREHRGRNGELFF
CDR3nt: TGCGCCAGCAGCCGTGAGCACAGGGGGCGTAACGGGGAGCTGTTTTTT

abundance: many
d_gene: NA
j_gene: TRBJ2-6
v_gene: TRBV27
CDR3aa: CASVLRWGPGANVLTF
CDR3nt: TGTGCCAGCGTCCTGCGGTGGGGGCCTGGGGCCAACGTCCTGACTTTC

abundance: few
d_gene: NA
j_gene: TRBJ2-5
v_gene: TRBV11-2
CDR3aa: CASSLDSRGQETQYF
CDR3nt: TGTGCCAGCAGCTTAGATTCTCGGGGGCAGGAGACCCAGTACTTC

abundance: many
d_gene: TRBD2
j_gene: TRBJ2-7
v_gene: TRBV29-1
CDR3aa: CSARTSGDYEQYF
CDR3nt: TGCAGCGCCCGGACTAGCGGAGACTACGAGCAGTACTTC

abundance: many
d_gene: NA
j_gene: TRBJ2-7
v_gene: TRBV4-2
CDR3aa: CASSQDRQGRMHEQYF
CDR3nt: TGTGCCAGCAGCCAAGATAGGCAGGGGAGGATGCACGAGCAGTACTTC

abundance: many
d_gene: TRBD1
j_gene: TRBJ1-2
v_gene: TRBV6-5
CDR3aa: CASSYRQGYGYTF
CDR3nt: TGTGCCAGCAGTTACAGACAGGGCTATGGCTACACCTTC

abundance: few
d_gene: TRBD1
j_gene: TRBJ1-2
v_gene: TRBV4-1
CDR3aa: CASRRGTGDGYTF
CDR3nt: TGCGCCAGCAGACGCGGGACAGGGGATGGCTACACCTTC

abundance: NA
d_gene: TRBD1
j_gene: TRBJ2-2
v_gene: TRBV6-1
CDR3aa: CASSRGGGQGTTGELFF
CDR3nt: TGTGCCAGCAGCCGGGGAGGGGGACAGGGTACGACCGGGGAGCTGTTTTTT

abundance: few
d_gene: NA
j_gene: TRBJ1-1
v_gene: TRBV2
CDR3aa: CASSEWVATEAFF
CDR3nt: TGTGCCAGCAGTGAATGGGTTGCCACTGAAGCTTTCTTT

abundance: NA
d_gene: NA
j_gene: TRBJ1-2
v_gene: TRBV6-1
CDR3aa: CASTSGLVYGYTF
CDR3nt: TGTGCCAGCACCTCGGGACTGGTATATGGCTACACCTTC

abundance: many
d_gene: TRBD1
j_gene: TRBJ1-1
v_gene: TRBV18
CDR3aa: CASSRQGHTEAFF
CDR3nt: TGTGCCAGCTCAAGACAGGGTCACACTGAAGCTTTCTTT

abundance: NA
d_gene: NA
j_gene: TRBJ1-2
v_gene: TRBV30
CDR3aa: CAWTPTGLAGYTF
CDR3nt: TGTGCCTGGACCCCGACCGGACTAGCAGGCTACACCTTC

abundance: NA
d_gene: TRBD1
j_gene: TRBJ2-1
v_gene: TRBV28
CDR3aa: CASSPRQGYNEQFF
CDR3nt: TGTGCCAGCAGTCCCCGACAGGGTTACAATGAGCAGTTCTTC

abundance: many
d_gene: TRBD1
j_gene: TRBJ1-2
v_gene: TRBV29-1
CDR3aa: CSVERDSHHGYTF
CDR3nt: TGCAGCGTTGAAAGGGACAGTCATCATGGCTACACCTTC

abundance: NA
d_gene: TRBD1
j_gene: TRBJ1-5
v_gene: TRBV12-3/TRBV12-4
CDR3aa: CASTAQGADQPQHF
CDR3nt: TGTGCCAGCACCGCACAGGGGGCGGATCAGCCCCAGCATTTT

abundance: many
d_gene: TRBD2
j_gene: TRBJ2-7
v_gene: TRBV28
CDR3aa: CASSLRYLAGAYEQYF
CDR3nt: TGTGCCAGCAGTTTACGCTACCTAGCGGGTGCCTACGAGCAGTACTTC

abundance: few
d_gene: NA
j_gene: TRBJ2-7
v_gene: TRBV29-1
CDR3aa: CSVETGLSSPYEQYF
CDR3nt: TGCAGCGTTGAAACCGGACTATCTTCCCCCTACGAGCAGTACTTC

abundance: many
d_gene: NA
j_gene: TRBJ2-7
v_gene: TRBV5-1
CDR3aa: CASSNQGLQSYEQYF
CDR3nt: TGCGCCAGCAGCAACCAGGGTCTACAATCCTACGAGCAGTACTTC

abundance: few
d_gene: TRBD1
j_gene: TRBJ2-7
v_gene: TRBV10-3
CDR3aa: CAIQHSGTGASYEQYF
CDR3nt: TGTGCCATCCAACACTCCGGGACAGGGGCTTCCTACGAGCAGTACTTC

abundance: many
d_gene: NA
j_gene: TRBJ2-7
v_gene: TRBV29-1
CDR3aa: CSVRGDPYEQYF
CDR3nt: TGCAGCGTGCGCGGGGACCCCTACGAGCAGTACTTC

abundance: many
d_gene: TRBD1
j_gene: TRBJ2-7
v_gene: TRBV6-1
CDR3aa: CASSEDPGGLFDEQYF
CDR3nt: TGTGCCAGCAGTGAAGATCCAGGGGGCCTTTTTGACGAGCAGTACTTC

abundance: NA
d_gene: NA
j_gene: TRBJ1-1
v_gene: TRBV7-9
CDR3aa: CASSRVGGAEAFF
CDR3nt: TGTGCCAGCAGTCGGGTAGGGGGAGCTGAAGCTTTCTTT

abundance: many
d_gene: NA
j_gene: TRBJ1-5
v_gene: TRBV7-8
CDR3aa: CASSLAFEYQPQHF
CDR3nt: TGTGCCAGCAGCTTAGCTTTTGAGTATCAGCCCCAGCATTTT

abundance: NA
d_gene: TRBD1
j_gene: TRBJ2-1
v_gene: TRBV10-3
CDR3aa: CAISEHERTGRNEQFF
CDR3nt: TGTGCCATCAGTGAACACGAGAGGACAGGGCGGAATGAGCAGTTCTTC

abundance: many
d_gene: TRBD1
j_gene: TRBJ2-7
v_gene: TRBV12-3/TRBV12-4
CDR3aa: CASSLRDRGWYEQYF
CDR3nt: TGTGCCAGCAGTTTAAGGGACAGGGGTTGGTACGAGCAGTACTTC